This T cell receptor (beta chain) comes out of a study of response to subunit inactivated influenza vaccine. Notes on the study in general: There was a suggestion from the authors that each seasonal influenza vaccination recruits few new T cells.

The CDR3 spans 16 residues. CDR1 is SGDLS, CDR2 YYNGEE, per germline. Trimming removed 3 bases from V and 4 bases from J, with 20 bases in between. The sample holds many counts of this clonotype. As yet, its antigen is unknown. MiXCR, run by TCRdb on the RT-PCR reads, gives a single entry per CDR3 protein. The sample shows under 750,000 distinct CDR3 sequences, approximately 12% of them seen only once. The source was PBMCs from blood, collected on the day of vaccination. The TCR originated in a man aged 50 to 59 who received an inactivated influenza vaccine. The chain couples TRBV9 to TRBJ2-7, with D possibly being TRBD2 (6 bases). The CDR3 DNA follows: TGTGCCAGCAGCGCACAACGTGTCGCAGGGAGGTACGAGCAGTACTTC. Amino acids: CASSAQRVAGRYEQYF.